The rows below give T cell receptor beta chains drawn from one sample of a study of blood T cell repertoires in COVID-19. Measured with immunoSEQ multiplex PCR; TCRdb has only the in-frame clones, and not every one. The table records 150,000 to 200,000 clones, 70% to 90% of them present only once. The sequenced material came from peripheral blood. These receptors all stem from a man aged 55-75 years with acute or convalescent COVID-19. Each CDR3 is given with its conserved first and last residue. A D gene is named only where the DNA matches it firmly. Part of the rows lack a size; the others show once, few, many or a class for expanded clones.

TGTGCCAGCAGTTACTCGGCGGGAGGAGGAGAGACCCAGTACTTC | CASSYSAGGGETQYF | NA | TRBJ2-5 | TRBD2 | TRBV6-5
TGTGCCAGCAGTTTTCGGGATTCCGGGGAGCTGTTTTTT | CASSFRDSGELFF | NA | TRBJ2-2 | NA | TRBV12-3/TRBV12-4
TGCGCCAGCAGCCACCCCTTGAGGGCGCAGGGCTACACCTTC | CASSHPLRAQGYTF | NA | TRBJ1-2 | NA | TRBV4-1
TGTGCCAGCCGCTTGCAGGGGGCGGATGGAAACACCATATATTTT | CASRLQGADGNTIYF | NA | TRBJ1-3 | TRBD1 | TRBV7-8
TGTGCCAGCAGTGAAGTAACCAGGGGGCACTACGAGCAGTACTTC | CASSEVTRGHYEQYF | NA | TRBJ2-7 | TRBD1 | TRBV2
TGCGCCAGCAGCTCCCAGGGACTAGTCGGCGGGGAGCTGTTTTTT | CASSSQGLVGGELFF | NA | TRBJ2-2 | TRBD2 | TRBV5-1
TGTGCCAGCAGTTTAAGAGGCCAGTCCTACGAGCAGTACTTC | CASSLRGQSYEQYF | NA | TRBJ2-7 | NA | TRBV28
TGTGCCAGCAGCCGGTTCGGACAGGGACGCTCCTACAATGAGCAGTTCTTC | CASSRFGQGRSYNEQFF | NA | TRBJ2-1 | TRBD1 | TRBV3-1/TRBV3-2
TGTGCCAGCAGTTTAACGGGGTTCAATCAGCCCCAGCATTTT | CASSLTGFNQPQHF | NA | TRBJ1-5 | NA | TRBV28
TGTGCCAGCAGTCCGGGGGGTTCGGGCACAGATACGCAGTATTTT | CASSPGGSGTDTQYF | NA | TRBJ2-3 | TRBD2 | TRBV28
TGCGCCAGCAGCTTGTCAGGGGATGGAAACACCATATATTTT | CASSLSGDGNTIYF | NA | TRBJ1-3 | NA | TRBV5-1
TGTGCCATCAGTGTATCTGCTAGCGGGAGGACCGGGGAGCTGTTTTTT | CAISVSASGRTGELFF | NA | TRBJ2-2 | TRBD2 | TRBV10-3
TGTGCCAGCAGCTCGCCAGGGGATTGGGAGACCCAGTACTTC | CASSSPGDWETQYF | NA | TRBJ2-5 | NA | TRBV5-4
TGTGCCAGCAGCTTAACGGCTAGGGGCAATGAGCAGTTCTTC | CASSLTARGNEQFF | NA | TRBJ2-1 | NA | TRBV7-3
TGTGCCAGCAGTGATCAGGCAAATCAGCCCCAGCATTTT | CASSDQANQPQHF | once | TRBJ1-5 | NA | TRBV2
TGTGCCAGCCTTAAGTCAGGGGGCTATTACGAGCAGTACTTC | CASLKSGGYYEQYF | NA | TRBJ2-7 | TRBD1 | TRBV28
TGCGCCAGCAGCCCGGGTGCAGCAGATACGCAGTATTTT | CASSPGAADTQYF | once | TRBJ2-3 | NA | TRBV5-1
TGCAGCGAAATGCCCCCTTCCGGGACTAGCGGGAGGAGGGATGAGCAGTTCTTC | CSEMPPSGTSGRRDEQFF | NA | TRBJ2-1 | TRBD2 | TRBV29-1
TGTGCCAGCAGTTCGGGCGGGGGGACATACGAGCAGTACTTC | CASSSGGGTYEQYF | NA | TRBJ2-7 | TRBD2 | TRBV28
TGTGCCAGCAGCCCCGGTATAGCGGAGGTGGAGACCCAGTACTTC | CASSPGIAEVETQYF | NA | TRBJ2-5 | NA | TRBV7-2